Listed below are T cell receptor beta chains from one sample, sequenced in a study of blood T cell repertoires in COVID-19. Using immunoSEQ multiplex PCR, the repertoire was profiled, and TCRdb retains in-frame clones only, with some absent. The sample holds fewer than 200,000 clones, about 88% seen once. The source material was PBMCs or T cells enriched from blood (not recorded which). These receptors all stem from a human donor with acute COVID-19. The donor label of this sample is uncertain. Both conserved end residues are part of each CDR3. A D gene is named only where the DNA matches it firmly. Rows may omit the clone size; those that give it use once, few, many or a size class.

v_call	d_call	j_call	cdr3_length	clone_size	cdr3_aa	cdr3_nt
TRBV30	TRBD1	TRBJ2-2	17	few	CAWSDQLGDRGPGELFF	TGTGCCTGGAGCGACCAACTCGGGGACAGGGGGCCCGGGGAGCTGTTTTTT
TRBV5-5	-	TRBJ2-7	12	-	CASSLGLPMQYF	TGTGCCAGCAGCCTGGGACTCCCTATGCAGTACTTC
TRBV5-1	TRBD1	TRBJ1-2	14	-	CASSLGTGHYGYTF	TGCGCCAGCAGCTTGGGGACAGGACACTATGGCTACACCTTC
TRBV11-2	-	TRBJ2-1	15	few	CASSLVLQGYNEQFF	TGTGCCAGCAGCTTAGTCCTCCAGGGGTACAATGAGCAGTTCTTC
TRBV9	-	TRBJ1-2	15	-	CASSRPGRTDYGYTF	TGTGCCAGCAGCCGCCCCGGGAGAACCGACTATGGCTACACCTTC
TRBV5-6	-	TRBJ1-1	15	-	CASSRGGVLGTEAFF	TGTGCCAGCAGTCGGGGAGGGGTATTGGGCACTGAAGCTTTCTTT
TRBV12-5	-	TRBJ2-7	16	-	CASGLATGRFSYEQYF	TGTGCTAGTGGTTTGGCAACAGGGCGATTCTCCTACGAGCAGTACTTC
TRBV19	-	TRBJ1-2	15	-	CASSIRRDTSYGYTF	TGTGCCAGTAGTATTCGCCGGGACACCTCCTATGGCTACACCTTC
TRBV5-1	-	TRBJ1-1	16	-	CASSLVQGAMNTEAFF	TGCGCCAGCAGCTTGGTCCAGGGCGCAATGAACACTGAAGCTTTCTTT
TRBV2	TRBD1	TRBJ1-1	15	-	CASSRDRGHSTEAFF	TGTGCCAGCAGTAGGGACAGGGGGCACAGCACTGAAGCTTTCTTT
TRBV11-2	TRBD1	TRBJ1-2	15	-	CASSFEAGGLMGYTF	TGTGCCAGCAGCTTTGAGGCAGGGGGCCTCATGGGCTACACCTTC
TRBV3-1/TRBV3-2	TRBD2	TRBJ2-1	16	-	CASSQRSSGGPKEQFF	TGTGCCAGCAGCCAACGATCTAGCGGGGGGCCCAAAGAGCAGTTCTTC
TRBV19	-	TRBJ2-1	15	-	CASSIRQEGHNEQFF	TGTGCCAGTAGTATACGACAGGAAGGGCACAATGAGCAGTTCTTC
TRBV7-2	TRBD2	TRBJ2-7	15	-	CASSSPSGASYEQYF	TGTGCCAGCAGCTCTCCGAGCGGGGCCTCCTACGAGCAGTACTTC
TRBV27	-	TRBJ1-6	12	-	CASSTSNSPLHF	TGTGCCAGCTCTACCTCCAATTCACCCCTCCACTTT
TRBV6-6	-	TRBJ1-6	13	-	CASSYSLNSPLHF	TGTGCCAGCAGTTACTCCTTAAATTCACCCCTCCACTTT
TRBV6-6	-	TRBJ1-4	16	-	CASSYLTGWGNEKLFF	TGTGCCAGCAGTTACCTAACAGGGTGGGGCAATGAAAAACTGTTTTTT
TRBV14	TRBD1	TRBJ2-5	15	-	CASSGRQGAKETQYF	TGTGCCAGCAGCGGACGACAGGGGGCTAAAGAGACCCAGTACTTC
TRBV7-8	-	TRBJ1-6	15	once	CASSLVSPPGSPLHF	TGTGCCAGCAGCTTAGTTTCACCTCCGGGTTCACCCCTCCACTTT
TRBV19	-	TRBJ1-5	14	once	CASSMSGINQPQHF	TGTGCCAGTAGTATGTCGGGGATCAATCAGCCCCAGCATTTT
TRBV6-5	TRBD2	TRBJ2-1	13	-	CASSPGGGNEQFF	TGTGCCAGCAGTCCCGGGGGGGGGAATGAGCAGTTCTTC
TRBV19	-	TRBJ1-1	14	-	CASSINQVSTEAFF	TGTGCCAGTAGTATTAACCAGGTGTCCACTGAAGCTTTCTTT
TRBV5-1	-	TRBJ1-2	16	once	CASSLATGRANYGYTF	TGCGCCAGCAGCTTGGCCACCGGCAGGGCTAACTATGGCTACACCTTC
TRBV6-5	-	TRBJ1-6	16	-	CASSYSGHPVDSPLHF	TGTGCCAGCAGTTACTCTGGACACCCCGTGGATTCACCCCTCCACTTT
TRBV5-1	TRBD2	TRBJ2-5	16	once	CASSLLASGGSETQYF	TGCGCCAGCAGCTTGCTAGCTAGCGGGGGCTCCGAGACCCAGTACTTC
TRBV20-1	-	TRBJ2-7	11	few	CSARDLLEQYF	TGCAGTGCTAGAGATCTTTTGGAGCAGTACTTC
TRBV25-1	TRBD1	TRBJ2-7	16	-	CASNSAGQGTPYEQYF	TGTGCCAGCAACAGCGCCGGACAGGGGACGCCATACGAGCAGTACTTC
TRBV28	-	TRBJ1-5	16	-	CASSLGTGSLNQPQHF	TGTGCCAGCAGTTTGGGTACAGGCAGCCTCAATCAGCCCCAGCATTTT
TRBV24-1	TRBD2	TRBJ2-5	17	-	CATSDSSKRGRGETQYF	TGTGCCACCAGTGATTCTTCCAAGCGGGGGCGAGGAGAGACCCAGTACTTC